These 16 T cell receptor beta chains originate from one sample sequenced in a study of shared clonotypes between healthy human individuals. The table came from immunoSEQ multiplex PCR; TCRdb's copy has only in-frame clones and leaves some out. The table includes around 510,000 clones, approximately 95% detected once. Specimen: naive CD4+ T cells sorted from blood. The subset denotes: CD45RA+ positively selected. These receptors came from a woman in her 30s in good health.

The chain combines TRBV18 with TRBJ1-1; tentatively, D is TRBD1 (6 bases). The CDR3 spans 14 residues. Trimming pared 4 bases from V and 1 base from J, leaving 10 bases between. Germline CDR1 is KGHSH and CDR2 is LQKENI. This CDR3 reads CASSRSQGNTEAFF. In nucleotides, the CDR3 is TGTGCCAGCTCACGATCACAGGGGAACACTGAAGCTTTCTTT. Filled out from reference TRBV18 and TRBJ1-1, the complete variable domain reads NAGVMQNPRHLVRRRGQEARLRCSPMKGHSHVYWYRQLPEEGLKFMVYLQKENIIDESGMPKERFSAEFPKEGPSILRIQQVVRGDSAAYFCASSRSQGNTEAFFGQGTRLTVV.

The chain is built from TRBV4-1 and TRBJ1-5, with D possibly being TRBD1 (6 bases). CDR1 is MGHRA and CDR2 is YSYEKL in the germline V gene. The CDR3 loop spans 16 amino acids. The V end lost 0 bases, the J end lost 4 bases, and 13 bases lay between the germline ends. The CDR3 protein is CASSQDETGRNQPQHF. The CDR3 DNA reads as TGCGCCAGCAGCCAAGATGAGACAGGTAGGAATCAGCCCCAGCATTTT.

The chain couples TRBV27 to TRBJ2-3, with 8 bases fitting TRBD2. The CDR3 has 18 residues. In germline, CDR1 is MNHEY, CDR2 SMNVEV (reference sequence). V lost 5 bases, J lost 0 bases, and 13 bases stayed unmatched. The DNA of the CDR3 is TGTGCCAGCAGTCCACGCCGGTTAAGCGGGAGAAGCACAGATACGCAGTATTTT. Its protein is CASSPRRLSGRSTDTQYF.

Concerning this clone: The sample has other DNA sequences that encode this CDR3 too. The DNA of the CDR3 is TGTGCCAGCAGCCTTTCCTACGAGCAGTACTTC. It encodes CASSLSYEQYF. The chain is built from TRBV14 and TRBJ2-7; the D is unclear. CDR3 length equals 11 residues. The V end was cut by 4 bases, the J end by 1 base, with 2 bases between. Germline V gives CDR1 SGHDN, CDR2 FVKESK.

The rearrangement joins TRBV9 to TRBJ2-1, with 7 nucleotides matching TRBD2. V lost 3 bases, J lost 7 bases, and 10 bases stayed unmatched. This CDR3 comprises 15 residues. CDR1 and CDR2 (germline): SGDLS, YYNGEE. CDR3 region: CASSEALARGNEQFF. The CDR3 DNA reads TGTGCCAGCAGCGAGGCACTAGCGAGGGGAAATGAGCAGTTCTTC. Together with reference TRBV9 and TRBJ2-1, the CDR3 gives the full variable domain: DSGVTQTPKHLITATGQRVTLRCSPRSGDLSVYWYQQSLDQGLQFLIQYYNGEERAKGNILERFSAQQFPDLHSELNLSSLELGDSALYFCASSEALARGNEQFFGPGTRLTVL.

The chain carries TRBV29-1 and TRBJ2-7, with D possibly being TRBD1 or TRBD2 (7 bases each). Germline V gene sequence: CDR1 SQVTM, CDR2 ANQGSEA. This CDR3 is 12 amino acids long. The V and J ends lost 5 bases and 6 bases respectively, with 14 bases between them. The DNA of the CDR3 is TGCAGCGTTACATCAGGGGGGGCCGAGCAGTACTTC. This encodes CSVTSGGAEQYF.

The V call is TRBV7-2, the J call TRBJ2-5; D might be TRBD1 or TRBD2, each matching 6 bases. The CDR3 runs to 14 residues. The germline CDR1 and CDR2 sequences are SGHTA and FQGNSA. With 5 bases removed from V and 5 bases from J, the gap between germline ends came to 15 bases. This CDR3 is CASSLFGGRETQYF. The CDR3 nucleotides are TGTGCCAGCAGCCTCTTCGGGGGCCGTGAGACCCAGTACTTC.

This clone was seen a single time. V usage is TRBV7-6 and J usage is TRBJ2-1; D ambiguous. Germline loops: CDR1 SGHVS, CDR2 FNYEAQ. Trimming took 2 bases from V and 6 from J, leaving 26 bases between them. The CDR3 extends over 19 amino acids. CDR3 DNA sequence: TGTGCCAGCAGCTTAATACCCGTGTCGTTACGTCTAGGCGCCAATGAGCAGTTCTTC. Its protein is CASSLIPVSLRLGANEQFF.

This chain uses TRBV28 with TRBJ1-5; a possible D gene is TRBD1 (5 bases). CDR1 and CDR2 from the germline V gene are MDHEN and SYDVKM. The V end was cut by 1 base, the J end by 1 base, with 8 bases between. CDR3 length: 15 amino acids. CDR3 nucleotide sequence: TGTGCCAGCAGTTTATACGGGGCCAGCAATCAGCCCCAGCATTTT. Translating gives CASSLYGASNQPQHF.

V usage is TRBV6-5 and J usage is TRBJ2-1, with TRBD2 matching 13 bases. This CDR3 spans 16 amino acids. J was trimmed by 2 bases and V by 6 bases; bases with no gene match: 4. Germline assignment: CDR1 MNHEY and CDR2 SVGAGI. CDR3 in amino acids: CASSYGLAGAYNEQFF. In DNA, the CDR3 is TGTGCCAGCAGCTACGGACTAGCGGGAGCCTACAATGAGCAGTTCTTC.

CDR3 sequence (DNA): TGCGCCAGCAGCCAAAAGAGGGACAGGTCTACGGGGGATACGCAGTATTTT. It translates to CASSQKRDRSTGDTQYF. The chain uses TRBV5-1 and TRBJ2-3; 8 nucleotides align to TRBD1. Germline CDR1 SGHRS, CDR2 YFSETQ. Germline trimming cut 4 bases from V and 6 bases from J; bases unmatched to any gene: 16. CDR3 length: 17 amino acids.

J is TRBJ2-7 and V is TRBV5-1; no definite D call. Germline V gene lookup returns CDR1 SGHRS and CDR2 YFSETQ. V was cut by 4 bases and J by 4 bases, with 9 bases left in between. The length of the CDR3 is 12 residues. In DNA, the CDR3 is TGCGCCAGCAGCGGGCGCGGATACGAGCAGTACTTC. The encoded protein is CASSGRGYEQYF. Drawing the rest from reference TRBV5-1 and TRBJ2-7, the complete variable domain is KAGVTQTPRYLIKTRGQQVTLSCSPISGHRSVSWYQQTPGQGLQFLFEYFSETQRNKGNFPGRFSGRQFSNSRSEMNVSTLELGDSALYLCASSGRGYEQYFGPGTRLTVT.

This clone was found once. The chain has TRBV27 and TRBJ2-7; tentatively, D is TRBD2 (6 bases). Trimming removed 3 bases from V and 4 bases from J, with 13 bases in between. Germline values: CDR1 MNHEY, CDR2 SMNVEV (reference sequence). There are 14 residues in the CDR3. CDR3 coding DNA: TGTGCCAGCAGTTTCGGAGGGCTGGGGTACGAGCAGTACTTC. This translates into CASSFGGLGYEQYF.

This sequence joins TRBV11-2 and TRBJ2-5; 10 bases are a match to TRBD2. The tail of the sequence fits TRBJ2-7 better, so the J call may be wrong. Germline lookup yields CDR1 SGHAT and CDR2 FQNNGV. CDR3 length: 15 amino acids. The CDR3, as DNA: TGTGCCAGCAGCGAACCCAGCGGGAGGGGGTACGAGCAGTACTTC. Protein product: CASSEPSGRGYEQYF.

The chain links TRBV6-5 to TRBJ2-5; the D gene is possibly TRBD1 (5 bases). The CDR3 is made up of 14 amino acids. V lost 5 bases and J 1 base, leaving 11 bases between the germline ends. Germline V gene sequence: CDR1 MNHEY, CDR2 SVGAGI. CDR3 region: CASSPTGFQETQYF. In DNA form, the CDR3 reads TGTGCCAGCAGTCCTACAGGATTCCAAGAGACCCAGTACTTC.

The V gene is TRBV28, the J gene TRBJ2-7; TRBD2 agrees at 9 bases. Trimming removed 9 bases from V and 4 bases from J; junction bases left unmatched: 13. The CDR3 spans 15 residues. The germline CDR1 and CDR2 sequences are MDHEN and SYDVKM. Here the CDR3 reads CASISGTSRTYEQYF. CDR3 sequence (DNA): TGTGCCAGTATCTCCGGGACTAGCAGAACTTACGAGCAGTACTTC.